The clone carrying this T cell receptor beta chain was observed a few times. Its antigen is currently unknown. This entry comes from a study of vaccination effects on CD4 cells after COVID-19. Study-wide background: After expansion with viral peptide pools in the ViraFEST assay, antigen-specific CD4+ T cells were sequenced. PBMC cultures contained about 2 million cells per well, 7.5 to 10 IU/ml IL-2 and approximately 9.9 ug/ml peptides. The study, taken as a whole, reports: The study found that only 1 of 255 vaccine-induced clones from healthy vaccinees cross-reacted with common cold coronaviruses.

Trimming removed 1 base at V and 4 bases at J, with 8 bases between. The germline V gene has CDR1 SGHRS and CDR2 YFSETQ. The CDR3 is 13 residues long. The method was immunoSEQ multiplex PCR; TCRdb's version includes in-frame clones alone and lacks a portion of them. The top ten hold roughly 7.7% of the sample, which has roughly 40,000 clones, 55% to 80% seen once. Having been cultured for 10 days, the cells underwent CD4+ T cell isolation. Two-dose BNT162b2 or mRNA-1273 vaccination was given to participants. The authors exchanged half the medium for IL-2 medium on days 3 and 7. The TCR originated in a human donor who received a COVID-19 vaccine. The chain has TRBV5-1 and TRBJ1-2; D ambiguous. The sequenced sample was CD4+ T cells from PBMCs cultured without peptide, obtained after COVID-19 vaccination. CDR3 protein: CASSLIASYGYTF. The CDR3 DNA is TGCGCCAGCAGCTTGATAGCTTCCTATGGCTACACCTTC.